This T cell receptor beta chain was found in a study of T cells in Graves' hyperthyroidism and ophthalmopathy. The study, taken as a whole, reports: Ophthalmopathy onset followed model prediction by a median approximately 6.2 months. Researchers report that a 13 V-J model separated ophthalmopathy from stable hyperthyroidism.

This CDR3 is built from 15 residues. V was pared by 3 bases and J by 0 bases, with 2 bases of the junction left unmatched. The germline CDR1 and CDR2 sequences are SGDLS and YYNGEE. Recently diagnosed hyperthyroidism of less than 2 months' duration affected patients aged 18 to 65. Fresh peripheral blood, approximately 9.1 ml, was the source of the PBMCs. Template material for amplifying TCR beta CDR3 regions consisted of RNA transcripts. Carried out on the TCR CDR3, a first-round RT-PCR used the HTBI primer set. Each CDR3 protein is one row after TCRdb ran MiXCR on the multiplex PCR reads. The sample lists around 520,000 distinct CDR3 sequences; 14% were seen once. About this clonotype: The antigen is not known.

The sequenced sample was blood. The clonotype comes from a woman aged 18-29 years with Graves' hyperthyroidism. This chain links TRBV9 with TRBJ1-5; 8 bases map to TRBD1. Here the CDR3 reads CASSGTGYSNQPQHF. The CDR3 DNA sequence: TGTGCCAGCAGCGGGACAGGGTATAGCAATCAGCCCCAGCATTTT.